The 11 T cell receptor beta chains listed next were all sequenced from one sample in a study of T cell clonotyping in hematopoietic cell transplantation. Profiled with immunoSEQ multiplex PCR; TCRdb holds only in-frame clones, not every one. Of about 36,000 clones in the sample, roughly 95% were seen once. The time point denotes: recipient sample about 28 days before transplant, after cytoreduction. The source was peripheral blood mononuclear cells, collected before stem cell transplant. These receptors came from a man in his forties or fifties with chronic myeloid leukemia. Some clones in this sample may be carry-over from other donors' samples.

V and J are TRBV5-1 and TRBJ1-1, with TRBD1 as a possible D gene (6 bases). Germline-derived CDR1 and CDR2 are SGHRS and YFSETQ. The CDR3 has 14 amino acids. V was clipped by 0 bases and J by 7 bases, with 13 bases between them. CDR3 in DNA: TGCGCCAGCAGCTTGGGGGGGGGACAAATTGAAGCTTTCTTT. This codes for CASSLGGGQIEAFF.

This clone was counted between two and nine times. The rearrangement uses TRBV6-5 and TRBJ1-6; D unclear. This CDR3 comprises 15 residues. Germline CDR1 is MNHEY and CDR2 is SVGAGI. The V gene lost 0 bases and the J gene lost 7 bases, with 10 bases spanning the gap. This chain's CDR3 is CASSYSNTLNSPLHF. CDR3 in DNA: TGTGCCAGCAGTTACTCGAACACGTTAAATTCACCCCTCCACTTT.

CDR3 sequence reads: CAISGTGELFF. CDR3 bases: TGTGCCATCTCGGGAACCGGGGAGCTGTTTTTT. This chain uses TRBV6-6 with TRBJ2-2; TRBD2 might be the D (5 bases). Germline loops: CDR1 MNHNY, CDR2 SVGAGI (reference sequence). V dropped 10 bases and J dropped 5 bases, with 8 bases sitting between them. CDR3 length: 11 amino acids.

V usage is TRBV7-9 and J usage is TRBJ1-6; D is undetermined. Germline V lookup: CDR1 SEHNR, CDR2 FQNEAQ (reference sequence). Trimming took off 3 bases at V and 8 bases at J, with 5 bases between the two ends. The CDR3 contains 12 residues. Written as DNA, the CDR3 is TGTGCCAGCAGCTTTGGGGATTCACCCCTCCACTTT. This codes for CASSFGDSPLHF.

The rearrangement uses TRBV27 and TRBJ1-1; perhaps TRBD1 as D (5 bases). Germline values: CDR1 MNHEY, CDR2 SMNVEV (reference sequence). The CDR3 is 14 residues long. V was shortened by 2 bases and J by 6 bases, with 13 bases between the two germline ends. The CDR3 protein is CASSLMGTVAEAFF. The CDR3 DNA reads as TGTGCCAGCAGTTTAATGGGGACCGTCGCTGAAGCTTTCTTT.

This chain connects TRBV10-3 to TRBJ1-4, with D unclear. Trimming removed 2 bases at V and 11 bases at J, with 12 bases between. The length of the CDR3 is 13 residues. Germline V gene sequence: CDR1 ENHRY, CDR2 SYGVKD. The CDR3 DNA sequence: TGTGCCATCAGTGAGGAAAGGGTCGGGAAACTGTTTTTT. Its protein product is CAISEERVGKLFF.

CDR3 sequence (DNA): TGTGCCAGCAGTGAAGTTTCACCTTGGGAGACCCAGTACTTC. This sequence encodes CASSEVSPWETQYF. The chain joins TRBV25-1 to TRBJ2-5; the D is unclear. Looked up from germline, CDR1 is MGHDK and CDR2 is SYGVNS. The CDR3 totals 14 residues. Trimming left V 2 bases short and J 5 bases short, with 12 bases between.

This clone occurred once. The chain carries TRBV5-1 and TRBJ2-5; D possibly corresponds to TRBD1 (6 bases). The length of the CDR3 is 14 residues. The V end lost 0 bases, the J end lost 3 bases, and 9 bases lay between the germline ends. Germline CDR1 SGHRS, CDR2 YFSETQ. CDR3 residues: CASSLENREETQYF. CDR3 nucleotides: TGCGCCAGCAGCTTGGAAAACAGGGAAGAGACCCAGTACTTC.

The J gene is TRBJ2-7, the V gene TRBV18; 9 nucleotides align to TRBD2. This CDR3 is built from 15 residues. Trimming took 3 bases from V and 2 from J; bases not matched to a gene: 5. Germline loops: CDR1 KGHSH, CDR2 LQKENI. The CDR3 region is CASSPPSGATYEQYF. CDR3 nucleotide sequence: TGTGCCAGCTCACCTCCTAGCGGGGCCACCTACGAGCAGTACTTC.

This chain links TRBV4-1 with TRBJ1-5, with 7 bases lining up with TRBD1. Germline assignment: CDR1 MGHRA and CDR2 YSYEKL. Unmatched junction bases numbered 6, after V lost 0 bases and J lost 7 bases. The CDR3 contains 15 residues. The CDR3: CASSQDGQATQPQHF. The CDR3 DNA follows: TGCGCCAGCAGCCAAGATGGACAGGCTACCCAGCCCCAGCATTTT.

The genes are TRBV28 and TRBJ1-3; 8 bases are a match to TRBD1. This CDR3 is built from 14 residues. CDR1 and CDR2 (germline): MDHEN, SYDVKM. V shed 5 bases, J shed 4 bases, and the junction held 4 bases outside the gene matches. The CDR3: CASSPWTGGNTIYF. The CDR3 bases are TGTGCCAGCAGTCCATGGACAGGGGGAAACACCATATATTTT.